These 27 T cell receptor beta chains originate from one sample sequenced in a study of T-cell memory formation after mild COVID-19. TCRdb itself ran the 5' RACE reads through MiXCR, one entry per CDR3 protein. The data show 350,000 to 400,000 distinct CDR3 sequences, under 25% seen once. Sequenced input: PBMCs or a T cell subset sorted from them (not recorded which). Source of these receptors: an adult woman who had mild COVID-19 (a few samples of this study predate the infection). Cell type and time point are not known.

V usage is TRBV4-1 and J usage is TRBJ1-4, with 7 nucleotides matching TRBD1. Trimming took 5 bases from V and 2 from J; bases not matched to a gene: 5. Germline V gene lookup returns CDR1 MGHRA and CDR2 YSYEKL. This CDR3 has 15 residues. This CDR3 reads CASSKTGLTNEKLFF. Here the CDR3 DNA reads TGCGCCAGCAGCAAGACAGGGCTGACTAATGAAAAACTGTTTTTT.

This clonotype came up once. The J gene is TRBJ2-5, the V gene TRBV12-3 or TRBV12-4; unclear D gene. The length of the CDR3 is 13 residues. V was clipped by 3 bases and J by 3 bases, with 8 bases between them. Here the CDR3 reads CASSFRRKETQYF. DNA of the CDR3: TGTGCCAGCAGTTTTAGACGGAAAGAGACCCAGTACTTC.

This clonotype appeared a few times. This sequence joins TRBV9 and TRBJ2-2; D might be TRBD2 (5 bases). V was trimmed by 0 bases and J by 2 bases, leaving 11 bases between them. The CDR3 has 16 residues. Germline V gene sequence: CDR1 SGDLS, CDR2 YYNGEE. The CDR3 nucleotides read TGTGCCAGCAGCGTAGGGAGCACTAGTAACACCGGGGAGCTGTTTTTT. Encoded protein: CASSVGSTSNTGELFF. Using reference TRBV9 and TRBJ2-2 for the parts outside the CDR3, the full variable domain is DSGVTQTPKHLITATGQRVTLRCSPRSGDLSVYWYQQSLDQGLQFLIQYYNGEERAKGNILERFSAQQFPDLHSELNLSSLELGDSALYFCASSVGSTSNTGELFFGEGSRLTVL.

The chain has TRBV12-3 or TRBV12-4 and TRBJ1-2; D may be TRBD1 (5 bases). Between the trimmed V and J ends, which lost 10 bases and 2 bases, there was a span of 20 bases. The CDR3 is made up of 15 amino acids. CDR3: CAIRAPGYPNYGYTF. The CDR3 nucleotides read TGTGCCATCAGGGCACCGGGATATCCAAACTATGGCTACACCTTC.

This clonotype turned up a few times. The chain links TRBV7-6 to TRBJ2-7; 10 bases align to TRBD1. V shed 4 bases, J shed 4 bases, and the junction held 7 bases outside the gene matches. Germline V gene lookup returns CDR1 SGHVS and CDR2 FNYEAQ. This CDR3 is 15 amino acids long. CDR3 in DNA: TGTGCCAGCAGCTCGAGGGGACAGGGGAGTTACGAGCAGTACTTC. Its translation is CASSSRGQGSYEQYF.

The CDR3 protein is CASSTRRDNEQFF. In DNA, the CDR3 is TGTGCCAGCTCGACTAGGAGGGACAATGAGCAGTTCTTC. This chain links TRBV12-3 or TRBV12-4 with TRBJ2-1; possible D gene TRBD2, 6 bases. V shed 8 bases and J shed 5 bases, with 13 bases lying between them. The length of the CDR3 is 13 residues.

The chain recombines TRBV9 with TRBJ2-3; 11 bases match TRBD1. The CDR3 sequence is 16 residues long. V trimming: 5 bases; J trimming: 4 bases; junction bases outside the gene matches: 9. Germline V CDR1 and CDR2: SGDLS, YYNGEE. CDR3 sequence: CASSPAGTGGADTQYF. The DNA of the CDR3 is TGTGCCAGCAGTCCAGCCGGGACAGGGGGAGCAGATACGCAGTATTTT. The full variable domain, with the rest looked up from reference TRBV9 and TRBJ2-3, is DSGVTQTPKHLITATGQRVTLRCSPRSGDLSVYWYQQSLDQGLQFLIQYYNGEERAKGNILERFSAQQFPDLHSELNLSSLELGDSALYFCASSPAGTGGADTQYFGPGTRLTVL.

This clonotype was counted between two and nine times. The chain joins TRBV3-1 to TRBJ2-7, with D perhaps TRBD1 (6 bases). V was trimmed by 3 bases and J by 0 bases, leaving 15 bases between them. Per germline, CDR1 LGHDT and CDR2 YNNKEL (reference sequence). The CDR3 has 16 residues. The CDR3 DNA reads TGTGCCAGCAGCCAGACCAGGGGCTCTTTCTCCTACGAGCAGTACTTC. This encodes CASSQTRGSFSYEQYF.

The chain is built from TRBV12-3 or TRBV12-4 and TRBJ1-2; a possible D gene is TRBD1 (6 bases). The CDR3 spans 14 residues. Trimming left V 1 base short and J 8 bases short, with 14 bases between. The CDR3 sequence is CASSLGPGARGYTF. CDR3 in DNA: TGTGCCAGCAGTTTAGGACCGGGGGCGCGAGGCTACACCTTC.

The V and J genes are TRBV25-1 and TRBJ2-7; D unclear. Per germline, CDR1 MGHDK and CDR2 SYGVNS. V gave up 6 bases and J gave up 3 bases, with 15 bases separating them. This CDR3 comprises 14 residues. The CDR3 bases are TGTGCCAGCAGCGGTGCTGGGTCGATCTACGAGCAGTACTTC. This gives the protein CASSGAGSIYEQYF.

There are many counts of this clonotype. V usage is TRBV7-2 and J usage is TRBJ2-5; possible D gene TRBD2, 5 bases. The germline V and J ends were trimmed by 2 bases and 4 bases, with 8 bases remaining between them. This CDR3 spans 13 amino acids. Germline-derived CDR1 and CDR2 are SGHTA and FQGNSA. The chain's CDR3 is CASSLQAGETQYF. In nucleotides, the CDR3 is TGTGCCAGCAGCTTACAGGCGGGAGAGACCCAGTACTTC. Supplemented by reference TRBV7-2 and TRBJ2-5, the full variable domain reads GAGVSQSPSNKVTEKGKDVELRCDPISGHTALYWYRQSLGQGLEFLIYFQGNSAPDKSGLPSDRFSAERTGGSVSTLTIQRTQQEDSAVYLCASSLQAGETQYFGPGTRLLVL.

This clonotype has just one count. This chain links TRBV7-8 with TRBJ2-5; D possibly corresponds to TRBD1 (6 bases). Germline V gene data show CDR1 as SGHVS and CDR2 as FQNEAQ. Deletions cut 5 bases from V and 5 bases from J, with 15 bases between. This CDR3 is built from 14 residues. In nucleotides, the CDR3 is TGTGCCAGCAGCCCACAACAGGGTTGGGAGACCCAGTACTTC. Its protein is CASSPQQGWETQYF.

The chain links TRBV21-1 to TRBJ2-1; the table's D call of TRBD2 was not tested on the DNA. TRBV21-1 is classified as a pseudogene. This CDR3 has 16 residues. For the CDR3, the DNA is TGTGCCAGCATTTTCAAGACTAGCGGATCCTACAATGAGCAGTTCTTC. Translation gives CASIFKTSGSYNEQFF.

The chain carries TRBV12-3 or TRBV12-4 and TRBJ1-1; D not resolved. V lost 1 base to trimming and J lost 11 bases, with 8 bases between them. This CDR3 contains 11 residues. The CDR3 reads CASSLVGVAFF. CDR3 coding DNA: TGTGCCAGCAGTTTAGTTGGGGTTGCTTTCTTT.

The rearrangement joins TRBV9 to TRBJ2-1, with 15 positions matching TRBD2. The junction had 9 bases not matched to a gene; V was cut back by 0 bases and J by 5 bases. This CDR3 comprises 19 residues. Germline CDR1 SGDLS, CDR2 YYNGEE. CDR3 amino acids: CASSVEGLAGGPLDNEQFF. As DNA, the CDR3 is TGTGCCAGCAGCGTAGAAGGACTAGCGGGAGGGCCGTTAGACAATGAGCAGTTCTTC.

The sample holds a few counts of this clonotype. The chain links TRBV24-1 to TRBJ2-5, with no clear D. The CDR3 is 14 residues long. The germline V gene has CDR1 KGHDR and CDR2 SFDVKD. Trimming removed 3 bases at V and 4 bases at J, with 11 bases between. The CDR3 sequence: CATSDPRLRETQYF. CDR3 DNA sequence: TGTGCCACCAGTGATCCCAGGCTGCGAGAGACCCAGTACTTC.

This clonotype was found a few times. The chain's CDR3 is CASSFQGLSTDTQYF. CDR3 sequence (DNA): TGTGCCAGCAGCTTCCAGGGACTCAGCACAGATACGCAGTATTTT. This chain connects TRBV7-2 to TRBJ2-3; maybe TRBD2 (6 bases). The CDR3 runs 15 residues. V dropped 3 bases and J dropped 0 bases, with 10 bases sitting between them. CDR1 is SGHTA, CDR2 FQGNSA, per germline.

This clonotype appeared a few times. The CDR3 DNA sequence: TGTGCCAGCACCGGGACAGGGGCCAGCAATGAGCAGTTCTTC. This codes for CASTGTGASNEQFF. The genes are TRBV6-2 or TRBV6-3 and TRBJ2-1; the match to TRBD1 covers 10 bases. The trim removed 7 bases at V and 6 bases at J, leaving 6 bases unmatched. CDR1 and CDR2 (germline): MNHEY, SVGEGT. The CDR3 is made up of 14 amino acids.

V usage is TRBV7-6 and J usage is TRBJ2-7, with D uncertain. Trimming removed 5 bases from V and 7 bases from J, with 12 bases in between. Germline loops: CDR1 SGHVS, CDR2 FNYEAQ. This CDR3 comprises 12 residues. The CDR3 reads CASSQATGEQYF. CDR3 in DNA: TGTGCCAGCAGCCAAGCGACGGGTGAGCAGTACTTC.

This clonotype has just a few counts. The chain links TRBV15 to TRBJ1-1; perhaps TRBD1 as D (6 bases). Germline lookup yields CDR1 LNHNV and CDR2 YYDKDF (reference sequence). This CDR3 is 12 amino acids long. Trimming left V 3 bases short and J 11 bases short, with 13 bases between. The DNA of the CDR3 is TGTGCCACCAGCAGCGGTGGGGGGCTGGCTTTCTTT. As protein: CATSSGGGLAFF.

This chain links TRBV12-3 or TRBV12-4 with TRBJ1-3; D is possibly TRBD1 (6 bases). V was cut by 9 bases and J by 4 bases, with 10 bases left in between. The CDR3 contains 12 residues. CDR3 protein: CASTGLGNTIYF. The CDR3 DNA sequence: TGTGCCAGTACAGGGTTGGGAAACACCATATATTTT.

J is TRBJ1-1 and V is TRBV4-3, with D unresolved. Germline CDR1 reads LGHNA; CDR2 reads YSLEER. V was pared by 1 base and J by 5 bases, with 14 bases between. The CDR3 runs 15 residues. CDR3 sequence: CASSQGSPTWTEAFF. CDR3 sequence (DNA): TGCGCCAGCAGCCAAGGGTCCCCCACGTGGACTGAAGCTTTCTTT.

The genes are TRBV7-9 and TRBJ2-3; maybe TRBD2 (5 bases). Trimming removed 11 bases from V and 2 bases from J, with 17 bases in between. CDR3 size: 14 residues. Per germline, CDR1 SEHNR and CDR2 FQNEAQ (reference sequence). CDR3 residues: CAPEGGSFTDTQYF. The CDR3 nucleotides are TGTGCCCCCGAAGGAGGCTCCTTCACAGATACGCAGTATTTT.

DNA of the CDR3: TGTGCCAGCAGCTTTGGTCTAGCGAGGGAGACCCAGTACTTC. Translation: CASSFGLARETQYF. The chain recombines TRBV5-6 with TRBJ2-5, with D possibly matching TRBD2 (6 bases). This CDR3 is 14 amino acids long. With 2 bases removed from V and 5 bases from J, the gap between germline ends came to 13 bases. CDR1 SGHDT and CDR2 YYEEEE come from the germline V gene.

DNA of the CDR3: TGTGCCAGCAGTTTGACACCTCCGGGGGGAGTGTCCTACGAGCAGTACTTC. Its translation is CASSLTPPGGVSYEQYF. V usage is TRBV6-2 or TRBV6-3 and J usage is TRBJ2-7, with TRBD2 identical over 7 bases. Germline lookup yields CDR1 MNHEY and CDR2 SVGEGT. The CDR3 runs 17 residues. V was clipped by 4 bases and J by 1 base; unmatched bases: 13.

This clonotype was recorded a few times. The J gene is TRBJ1-2, the V gene TRBV6-6; tentatively, D is TRBD1 (6 bases). V was shortened by 4 bases and J by 5 bases, with 11 bases between the two germline ends. There are 13 residues in the CDR3. Germline CDR1 and CDR2: MNHNY and SVGAGI (reference sequence). CDR3 DNA sequence: TGTGCCAGCAGTTCTGACAGGACTTATGGCTACACCTTC. This gives the protein CASSSDRTYGYTF.

The chain is built from TRBV2 and TRBJ2-7, with D perhaps assigned TRBD1 or TRBD2 (5 bases each). V was cut by 0 bases and J by 5 bases, with 20 bases left in between. Looked up from germline, CDR1 is SNHLY and CDR2 is FYNNEI. The CDR3 is 17 residues long. Written as DNA, the CDR3 is TGTGCCAGCAGTGAAGCGCGGATTAGCCTGCTGGGGGACGAGCAGTACTTC. Its translation is CASSEARISLLGDEQYF.